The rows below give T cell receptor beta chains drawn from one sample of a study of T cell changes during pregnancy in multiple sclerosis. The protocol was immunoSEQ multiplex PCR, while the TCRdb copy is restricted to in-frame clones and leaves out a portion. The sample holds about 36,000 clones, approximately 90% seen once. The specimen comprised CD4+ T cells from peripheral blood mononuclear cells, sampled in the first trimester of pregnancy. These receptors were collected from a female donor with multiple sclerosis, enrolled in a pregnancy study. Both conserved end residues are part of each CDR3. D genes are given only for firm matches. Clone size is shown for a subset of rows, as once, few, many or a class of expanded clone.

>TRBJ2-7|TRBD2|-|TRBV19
CARERASGWVEQYF
TGTGCCAGGGAGAGGGCTAGCGGGTGGGTGGAGCAGTACTTC
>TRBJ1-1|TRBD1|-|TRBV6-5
CASSFQGATEAFF
TGTGCCAGCAGTTTCCAGGGGGCAACTGAAGCTTTCTTT
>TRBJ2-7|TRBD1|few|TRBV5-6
CASSSRGTGTGEQYF
TGTGCCAGCAGTTCGCGGGGGACAGGGACGGGCGAGCAGTACTTC
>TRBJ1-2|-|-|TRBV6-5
CASSSPHSNYGYTF
TGTGCCAGCAGCTCTCCCCACTCAAACTATGGCTACACCTTC
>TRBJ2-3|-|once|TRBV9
CASSVNRGHIADTQYF
TGTGCCAGCAGCGTAAATCGAGGTCACATTGCAGATACGCAGTATTTT
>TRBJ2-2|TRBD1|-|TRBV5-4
CASSWGDRGRNTGELFF
TGTGCCAGCAGCTGGGGCGACAGGGGGCGCAACACCGGGGAGCTGTTTTTT
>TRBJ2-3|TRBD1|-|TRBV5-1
CASTGTGGPDTQYF
TGCGCCAGTACTGGGACAGGGGGTCCCGATACGCAGTATTTT
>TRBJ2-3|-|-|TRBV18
CASSPYTDTQYF
TGTGCCAGCTCACCGTACACAGATACGCAGTATTTT
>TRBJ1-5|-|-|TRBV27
CASSLSTGNQPQHF
TGTGCCAGCAGTTTATCTACAGGCAATCAGCCCCAGCATTTT
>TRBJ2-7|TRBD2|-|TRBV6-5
CASSPKRGRPYEQYF
TGTGCCAGCAGTCCCAAGCGGGGGAGGCCCTACGAGCAGTACTTC
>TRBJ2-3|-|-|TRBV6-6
CASRGPTSTDTQYF
TGTGCCAGTAGGGGCCCCACTAGCACAGATACGCAGTATTTT
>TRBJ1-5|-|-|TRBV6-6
CASSDAGVNQPQHF
TGTGCCAGCAGTGACGCAGGGGTAAATCAGCCCCAGCATTTT
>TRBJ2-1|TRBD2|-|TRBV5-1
CASSNSGTRGNEQFF
TGCGCCAGCAGCAACTCCGGGACTAGAGGCAATGAGCAGTTCTTC
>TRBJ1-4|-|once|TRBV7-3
CASRAGGRKLFF
TGTGCCAGCAGGGCGGGGGGGCGCAAACTGTTTTTT
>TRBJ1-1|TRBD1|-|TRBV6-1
CAAPGTGITEAFF
TGTGCCGCCCCCGGGACAGGGATAACTGAAGCTTTCTTT
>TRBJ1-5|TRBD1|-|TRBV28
CASRITGVHQPQHF
TGTGCCAGCAGGATAACAGGGGTACATCAGCCCCAGCATTTT
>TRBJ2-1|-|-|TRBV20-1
CSARDYEQFF
TGCAGTGCTCGGGACTATGAGCAGTTCTTC
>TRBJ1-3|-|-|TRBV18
CASSPRQTGSGNTIYF
TGTGCCAGCTCACCACGGCAGACAGGCTCTGGAAACACCATATATTTT
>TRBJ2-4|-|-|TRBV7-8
CASSFGTELAKNIQYF
TGTGCCAGCAGCTTCGGTACAGAGCTAGCCAAAAACATTCAGTACTTC
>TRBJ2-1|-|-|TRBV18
CASSPLQGSSYNEQFF
TGTGCCAGCTCACCCCTACAGGGTAGCTCCTACAATGAGCAGTTCTTC
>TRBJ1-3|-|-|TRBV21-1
CASSLQTSYSGNTIYF
TGTGCCAGCAGCCTTCAGACAAGCTACTCTGGAAACACCATATATTTT
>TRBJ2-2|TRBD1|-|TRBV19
CASRRGPISGELFF
TGTGCCAGTAGAAGGGGGCCCATCTCCGGGGAGCTGTTTTTT
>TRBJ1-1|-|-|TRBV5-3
CARSLKGQRNTEAFF
TGTGCCAGAAGCTTGAAAGGACAGCGGAACACTGAAGCTTTCTTT
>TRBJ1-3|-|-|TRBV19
CASSPQISSGNTIYF
TGTGCCAGTAGTCCACAGATCTCCTCTGGAAACACCATATATTTT
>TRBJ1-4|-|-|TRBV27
CASGDSTTREKLFF
TGTGCCAGCGGTGACAGTACGACGAGGGAAAAACTGTTTTTT
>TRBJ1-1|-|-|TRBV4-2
CASSQERQLNTEAFF
TGTGCCAGCAGCCAAGAGAGACAGTTGAACACTGAAGCTTTCTTT
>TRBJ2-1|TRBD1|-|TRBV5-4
CASSLWTGGWNEQFF
TGTGCCAGCAGCCTCTGGACAGGGGGTTGGAATGAGCAGTTCTTC
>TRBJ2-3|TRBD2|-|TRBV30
CAWSRGGAGASTDTQYF
TGTGCCTGGAGTCGGGGGGGAGCGGGGGCCAGCACAGATACGCAGTATTTT
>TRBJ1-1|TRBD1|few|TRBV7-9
CASSLRTGRDTEAFF
TGTGCCAGCAGCCTGAGGACAGGGCGGGACACTGAAGCTTTCTTT
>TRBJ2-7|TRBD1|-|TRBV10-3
CATTGQDSYEQYF
TGTGCCACCACCGGACAGGACTCCTACGAGCAGTACTTC
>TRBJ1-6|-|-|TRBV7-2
CASSLVGLNSPLHF
TGTGCCAGCAGCTTAGTTGGACTGAACTCACCCCTCCACTTT
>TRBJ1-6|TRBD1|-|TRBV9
CASSPRQGYNSPLHF
TGTGCCAGCAGCCCCCGACAGGGCTATAATTCACCCCTCCACTTT
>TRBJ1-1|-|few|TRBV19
CASSYGQMNTEAFF
TGTGCCAGTAGTTACGGACAGATGAACACTGAAGCTTTCTTT
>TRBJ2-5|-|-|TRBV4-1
CASSHSGTPKETQYF
TGCGCCAGCAGCCATTCCGGGACACCAAAAGAGACCCAGTACTTC
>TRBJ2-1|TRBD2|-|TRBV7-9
CASRGTSGSRDEQFF
TGTGCCAGCAGAGGGACTAGCGGGAGTCGCGATGAGCAGTTCTTC
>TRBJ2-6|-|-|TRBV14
CASSQVSGALSGANVLTF
TGTGCCAGCAGCCAAGTTTCAGGGGCCCTCTCTGGGGCCAACGTCCTGACTTTC